This entry lists 26 T cell receptor beta chains sequenced from one sample in a study of regulatory T cells in long-lasting Graves disease. Indicated time point: persistent/refractory GD, antithyroid drugs over 5 years with positive TRAb. Following extraction of RNA from PBMCs, that RNA was used to make the TCR library. Combining iRepertoire HTBI primers with Arm-PCR of CDR3 regions, the authors built TCR beta libraries. MiXCR was run by TCRdb on the multiplex PCR reads, yielding one entry per CDR3 protein. The data hold 300,000 to 350,000 distinct CDR3 sequences, with around 20% observed a single time. This specimen was peripheral blood mononuclear cells (PBMCs), taken when the disease was refractory, from a patient treated with antithyroid drugs. These receptors were taken from a female donor with Graves disease.

V gene TRBV7-2 combines with J gene TRBJ1-1; no clear D gene. The CDR3 contains 14 residues. Germline V gene lookup returns CDR1 SGHTA and CDR2 FQGNSA. V dropped 5 bases and J dropped 1 base, with 11 bases sitting between them. CDR3 nucleotide sequence: TGTGCCAGCAGCCTAGACTGGGGGAACACTGAAGCTTTCTTT. Translation gives CASSLDWGNTEAFF.

The rearrangement links TRBV9 to TRBJ1-1; D remains unclear. V dropped 0 bases and J dropped 0 bases, with 3 bases sitting between them. The germline gives CDR1 SGDLS, CDR2 YYNGEE. The CDR3 covers 13 residues. CDR3 residues: CASSVELNTEAFF. CDR3 DNA: TGTGCCAGCAGCGTAGAATTGAACACTGAAGCTTTCTTT.

The sample holds many counts of this clonotype. The chain couples TRBV30 to TRBJ1-2, with 7 bases identical to TRBD1. Looked up from germline, CDR1 is GTSNPN and CDR2 is SVGIG (reference sequence). The CDR3 covers 14 residues. The J segment lost 7 bases and the V segment lost 1 base, leaving 9 bases of the junction unmatched. The CDR3 DNA reads TGTGCCTGGAGTGCCCCGGCAGGGGGTCGTGGCTACACCTTC. Protein: CAWSAPAGGRGYTF.

This clonotype appeared many times. V usage is TRBV3-1 and J usage is TRBJ2-2; D is tentatively TRBD1 or TRBD2 (5 bases each). CDR1 is LGHDT, CDR2 YNNKEL, per germline (reference sequence). The CDR3 contains 13 residues. V was trimmed by 6 bases and J by 9 bases, leaving 14 bases between them. The CDR3 DNA follows: TGTGCCAGCAGTCGACCAGGGAGTCGGGAGCTGTTTTTT. This encodes CASSRPGSRELFF.

This rearrangement joins TRBV9 to TRBJ1-2; D not certain. This CDR3 is built from 14 residues. V lost 4 bases to trimming and J lost 4 bases, with 14 bases between them. Germline V gene sequence: CDR1 SGDLS, CDR2 YYNGEE. CDR3: CASSSSGERYGYTF. CDR3 nucleotide sequence: TGTGCCAGCAGCTCCTCTGGGGAGCGCTATGGCTACACCTTC.

This clonotype was detected ten times or more. The CDR3 sequence is CASSAVTSGTYEQYF. In nucleotides, the CDR3 is TGTGCCAGCAGCGCGGTAACTAGCGGCACCTACGAGCAGTACTTC. V usage is TRBV2 and J usage is TRBJ2-7, with 8 bases identical to TRBD2. The CDR3 length is 15 residues. Germline values: CDR1 SNHLY, CDR2 FYNNEI. With 6 bases clipped from V and 2 bases from J, the junction kept 9 bases outside the gene matches.

This clonotype showed up many times. CDR3 in DNA: TGTGCCAGCACCCTTAGTTTTAGCGGGGACCAAGAGACCCAGTACTTC. This codes for CASTLSFSGDQETQYF. The chain combines TRBV12-3 or TRBV12-4 with TRBJ2-5, with TRBD2 matching 8 bases. This CDR3 contains 16 residues. V was clipped by 7 bases and J by 0 bases; unmatched bases: 10.

Many counts were recorded for this clonotype. V usage is TRBV30 and J usage is TRBJ1-4; no firm D call. With 4 bases removed from V and 0 bases from J, the gap between germline ends came to 12 bases. Germline loops: CDR1 GTSNPN, CDR2 SVGIG (reference sequence). The CDR3 runs 15 residues. CDR3 residues: CAWNSVRTTNEKLFF. The DNA of the CDR3 is TGTGCCTGGAATAGTGTCAGGACAACTAATGAAAAACTGTTTTTT. Filled out from reference TRBV30 and TRBJ1-4, the complete variable domain reads SQTIHQWPATLVQPVGSPLSLECTVEGTSNPNLYWYRQAAGRGLQLLFYSVGIGQISSEVPQNLSASRPQDRQFILSSKKLLLSDSGFYLCAWNSVRTTNEKLFFGSGTQLSVL.

This chain links TRBV10-3 with TRBJ2-4; TRBD2 matches at 10 bases. This CDR3 has 16 amino acids. Germline V gene sequence: CDR1 ENHRY, CDR2 SYGVKD. With 5 bases clipped from V and 0 bases from J, the junction kept 4 bases outside the gene matches. CDR3 sequence (DNA): TGTGCCATCAGTTCTAGCGGGGGCGTAGCCAAAAACATTCAGTACTTC. Encoded protein: CAISSSGGVAKNIQYF.

The rearrangement uses TRBV18 and TRBJ1-5, with D unclear. V gave up 4 bases and J gave up 0 bases, with 10 bases separating them. This CDR3 is 15 amino acids long. Germline CDR1 and CDR2: KGHSH and LQKENI. CDR3 protein: CASSLSHNSNQPQHF. Written as DNA, the CDR3 is TGTGCCAGCTCACTCAGTCATAATAGCAATCAGCCCCAGCATTTT. Using reference TRBV18 and TRBJ1-5 for the parts outside the CDR3, the full variable domain is NAGVMQNPRHLVRRRGQEARLRCSPMKGHSHVYWYRQLPEEGLKFMVYLQKENIIDESGMPKERFSAEFPKEGPSILRIQQVVRGDSAAYFCASSLSHNSNQPQHFGDGTRLSIL.

This clonotype was counted many times. J is TRBJ2-2 and V is TRBV28; TRBD1 matches 7 bases. The CDR3 consists of 15 residues. CDR1 and CDR2 (germline): MDHEN, SYDVKM. After removal of 6 bases from V and 2 bases from J, the junction contained 6 bases not matched to a gene. CDR3 nucleotides: TGTGCCAGCAGGTGGGACAGCGCTAACACCGGGGAGCTGTTTTTT. Translated, it gives CASRWDSANTGELFF.

This clonotype was seen ten or more times. The gene calls are TRBV29-1 and TRBJ2-5; D is possibly TRBD2 (6 bases). Trimming left V 7 bases short and J 2 bases short, with 14 bases between. Germline values: CDR1 SQVTM, CDR2 ANQGSEA. The CDR3 loop spans 13 amino acids. The CDR3, as DNA: TGCAGCGCACGGGCGGGACTTCAAGAGACCCAGTACTTC. Its protein product is CSARAGLQETQYF.

This clonotype was seen only a few times. The chain uses TRBV27 and TRBJ2-7; TRBD2 matches at 10 bases. V shed 6 bases and J 2 bases; nucleotides not matched to a gene: 4. The CDR3 is 14 amino acids. CDR1 MNHEY and CDR2 SMNVEV come from the germline V gene (reference sequence). The CDR3: CASRTSGFAYEQYF. CDR3 nucleotides: TGTGCCAGCAGGACTAGCGGGTTTGCCTACGAGCAGTACTTC.

This chain uses TRBV27 with TRBJ2-2; 8 bases map to TRBD2. CDR1 is MNHEY and CDR2 is SMNVEV in the germline V gene (reference sequence). The J segment lost 3 bases and the V segment lost 3 bases, leaving 9 bases of the junction unmatched. The CDR3 contains 17 residues. CDR3: CASSFHPGLADTGELFF. The CDR3 DNA is TGTGCCAGCAGTTTCCACCCCGGACTAGCCGACACCGGGGAGCTGTTTTTT.

This clonotype was picked up many times. The chain recombines TRBV6-5 with TRBJ1-4; no definite D call. Germline-derived CDR1 and CDR2 are MNHEY and SVGAGI. This CDR3 has 15 amino acids. V was clipped by 4 bases and J by 6 bases, with 15 bases between them. The CDR3 region is CASSLEGRSDEKLFF. DNA of the CDR3: TGTGCCAGCAGTTTGGAGGGCAGGAGTGATGAAAAACTGTTTTTT.

This clonotype was counted only a few times. The gene calls are TRBV11-2 and TRBJ2-3, with D hard to call. The V gene lost 5 bases and the J gene lost 4 bases, with 13 bases spanning the gap. CDR1 is SGHAT, CDR2 FQNNGV, per germline. This CDR3 contains 14 residues. The CDR3 here is CASSREVVADTQYF. CDR3 nucleotides: TGTGCCAGCAGCCGAGAAGTGGTGGCAGATACGCAGTATTTT. Drawing the rest from reference TRBV11-2 and TRBJ2-3, the complete variable domain is EAGVAQSPRYKIIEKRQSVAFWCNPISGHATLYWYQQILGQGPKLLIQFQNNGVVDDSQLPKDRFSAERLKGVDSTLKIQPAKLEDSAVYLCASSREVVADTQYFGPGTRLTVL.

This clonotype occurred many times. V is TRBV7-2 and J is TRBJ1-2; D is uncertain. The V end lost 7 bases, the J end lost 4 bases, and 10 bases lay between the germline ends. The germline V gene encodes CDR1 SGHTA and CDR2 FQGNSA. The CDR3 is made up of 12 amino acids. CDR3 sequence: CASTPGSYGYTF. The CDR3 region has the DNA TGTGCCAGCACCCCCGGCAGCTATGGCTACACCTTC.

The chain joins TRBV20-1 to TRBJ2-7; 9 bases are shared with TRBD1. From germline, CDR1 is DFQATT and CDR2 SNEGSKA (reference sequence). The CDR3 loop spans 13 amino acids. The DNA for the CDR3 is TGCAGGGGGGCGGGAGACAGGGGGTACGAGCAGTACTTC. Its translation: CRGAGDRGYEQYF.

This clonotype came up many times. The chain has TRBV2 and TRBJ2-2; no clear D. V shed 6 bases and J shed 1 base, with 9 bases lying between them. The CDR3 has 14 residues. The V gene's germline CDR1 is SNHLY and CDR2 FYNNEI. For the CDR3, the DNA is TGTGCCAGCAGGGGGAAAAGGAACACCGGGGAGCTGTTTTTT. Residues: CASRGKRNTGELFF.

Regarding this clonotype: It may be a read error: a sequence one base away is much more abundant. This chain connects TRBV28 to TRBJ1-2, with D possibly being TRBD1 (6 bases). This CDR3 contains 15 residues. The V gene lost 5 bases and the J gene lost 0 bases, with 13 bases spanning the gap. Germline V CDR1 and CDR2: MDHEN, SYDVKM. The DNA of the CDR3 is TGTGCCAGCAGTACAGGGAAGGCTTCTAACTATGGCTACACCTTC. Translating it yields CASSTGKASNYGYTF.

This clonotype appeared once. The V and J genes are TRBV28 and TRBJ2-7; 11 nucleotides line up with TRBD2. This CDR3 is built from 18 residues. Losses at the gene ends were 3 bases for V and 0 bases for J; bases not matched to a gene: 10. Germline lookup yields CDR1 MDHEN and CDR2 SYDVKM. The CDR3 protein is CASSLVLRLAGISYEQYF. The DNA of the CDR3 is TGTGCCAGCAGTTTGGTTCTCCGACTAGCGGGGATCTCCTACGAGCAGTACTTC. Full variable domain (missing parts from reference TRBV28 and TRBJ2-7): DVKVTQSSRYLVKRTGEKVFLECVQDMDHENMFWYRQDPGLGLRLIYFSYDVKMKEKGDIPEGYSVSREKKERFSLILESASTNQTSMYLCASSLVLRLAGISYEQYFGPGTRLTVT.

In regard to this clonotype: A much larger clone is a single base away; this may be a read error. The chain joins TRBV15 to TRBJ1-1, with TRBD1 as a possible D gene (6 bases). The CDR3 loop spans 14 amino acids. Per germline, CDR1 LNHNV and CDR2 YYDKDF (reference sequence). CDR3 nucleotides: TGTGTCACCAGCATAGGACAGATCAACACTGAAGCTTTCTTT. This encodes CVTSIGQINTEAFF.

The table lists this clonotype with many counts. The rearrangement links TRBV29-1 to TRBJ1-2, with 12 bases identical to TRBD1. The junction had 10 bases not matched to a gene; V was cut back by 7 bases and J by 4 bases. This CDR3 is 15 amino acids long. Germline CDR1 reads SQVTM; CDR2 reads ANQGSEA. The CDR3 DNA is TGCAGCGCCCTAGGGACAGGGGGCTCAATCTATGGCTACACCTTC. Translated, it gives CSALGTGGSIYGYTF.

Ten or more counts support this clonotype. The chain carries TRBV3-1 and TRBJ2-2; a weak D match, TRBD1 (5 bases). Trimming left V 1 base short and J 7 bases short, with 7 bases between. This CDR3 is built from 13 residues. The germline CDR1 and CDR2 sequences are LGHDT and YNNKEL (reference sequence). In DNA, the CDR3 is TGTGCCAGCAGCCAAGGGGGCGGCGGGGAGCTGTTTTTT. This codes for CASSQGGGGELFF.

This chain joins TRBV7-6 and TRBJ2-2, with a possible D match to TRBD2 (6 bases). The CDR3 loop spans 17 amino acids. The V gene lost 0 bases and the J gene lost 5 bases, with 16 bases spanning the gap. Germline lookup yields CDR1 SGHVS and CDR2 FNYEAQ. This CDR3 reads CASSLAGGSRKTGELFF. CDR3 nucleotides: TGTGCCAGCAGCTTAGCCGGAGGGTCTAGGAAGACCGGGGAGCTGTTTTTT.

The genes are TRBV7-6 and TRBJ1-1, with TRBD1 identical over 10 bases. There are 13 residues in the CDR3. J was trimmed by 12 bases and V by 1 base; bases with no gene match: 5. The germline CDR1 and CDR2 sequences are SGHVS and FNYEAQ. The CDR3 DNA follows: TGTGCCAGCAGCTTAGAAGGGACAGGGGAAACTTTCTTT. Protein sequence: CASSLEGTGETFF. The variable domain in full, with the rest retrieved from reference TRBV7-6 and TRBJ1-1, is GAGVSQSPRYKVTKRGQDVALRCDPISGHVSLYWYRQALGQGPEFLTYFNYEAQQDKSGLPNDRFSAERPEGSISTLTIQRTEQRDSAMYRCASSLEGTGETFFGQGTRLTVV.